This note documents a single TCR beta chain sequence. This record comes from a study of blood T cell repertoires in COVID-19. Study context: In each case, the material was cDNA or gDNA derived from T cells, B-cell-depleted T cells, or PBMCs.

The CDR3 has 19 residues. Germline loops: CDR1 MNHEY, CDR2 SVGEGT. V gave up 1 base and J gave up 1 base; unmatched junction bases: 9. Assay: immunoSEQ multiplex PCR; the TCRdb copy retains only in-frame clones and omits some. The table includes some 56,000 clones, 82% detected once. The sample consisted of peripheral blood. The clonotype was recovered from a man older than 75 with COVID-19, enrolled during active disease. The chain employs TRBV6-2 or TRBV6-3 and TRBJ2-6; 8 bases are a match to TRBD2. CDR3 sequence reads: CASSYYRGLAISGANVLTF. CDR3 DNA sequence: TGTGCCAGCAGTTACTACAGAGGACTAGCCATTTCTGGGGCCAACGTCCTGACTTTC.